These T cell receptor beta chains were read from a single sample in a study of OX40 agonist ivuxolimab in advanced cancers. Clones were sequenced by immunoSEQ multiplex PCR, and TCRdb holds only the in-frame ones, with some missing. The repertoire holds 91,000 or so clones, approximately 93% seen once, with around 0.17% in the top ten. The material sequenced was CD4+ or CD8+ T cells sorted from blood, taken in a trial of the OX40 agonist ivuxolimab. The receptors originated from an adult with an advanced solid tumor such as melanoma, head and neck, liver or kidney cancer. CDR3s include the opening cysteine and the closing phenylalanine or tryptophan.

J	V	CDR3
TRBJ1-6	TRBV19	CASNTPRINSPLHF
TRBJ2-5	TRBV13	CASSLDGLAGSQETQYF
TRBJ2-7	TRBV28	CASRVGVGEQYF
TRBJ2-7	TRBV7-2	CASSQTRYEQYF
TRBJ1-6	TRBV6-5	CASSYGTGINSPLHF
TRBJ1-5	TRBV29-1	CSVEMGQGVGPQHF
TRBJ2-3	TRBV6-5	CASSYQGVYSTDTQYF
TRBJ2-1	TRBV27	CASSYEREITAPDEQFF
TRBJ2-7	TRBV9	CASSAGDRAYEQYF
TRBJ2-3	TRBV7-2	CASSGLAGLGYTQYF
TRBJ1-5	TRBV19	CASSIQGVGSNQPQHF
TRBJ2-1	TRBV7-3	CASSSTSAGNNEQFF
TRBJ1-5	TRBV18	CASSPGQSQPQHF
TRBJ2-1	TRBV28	CASRPGLALPQFF
TRBJ1-5	TRBV4-1	CASSLGDRGGQPQHF
TRBJ1-1	TRBV25-1	CASSELTWAQDTEAFF
TRBJ2-7	TRBV28	CASRTGGLYEQYF
TRBJ1-1	TRBV18	CASSPTGSTEAFF
TRBJ2-3	TRBV29-1	CSAAPGSTDTQYF
TRBJ2-7	TRBV6-1	CASRTRSLVYEQYF
TRBJ1-2	TRBV5-1	CASSFLVDYGYTF
TRBJ2-2	TRBV9	CASGSGIQRPGELFF
TRBJ1-1	TRBV7-2	CASSLVGTNTEAFF
TRBJ2-7	TRBV4-1	CASSQGLKGPPAGEQYF
TRBJ2-7	TRBV7-2	CASSPTGGVYEQYF